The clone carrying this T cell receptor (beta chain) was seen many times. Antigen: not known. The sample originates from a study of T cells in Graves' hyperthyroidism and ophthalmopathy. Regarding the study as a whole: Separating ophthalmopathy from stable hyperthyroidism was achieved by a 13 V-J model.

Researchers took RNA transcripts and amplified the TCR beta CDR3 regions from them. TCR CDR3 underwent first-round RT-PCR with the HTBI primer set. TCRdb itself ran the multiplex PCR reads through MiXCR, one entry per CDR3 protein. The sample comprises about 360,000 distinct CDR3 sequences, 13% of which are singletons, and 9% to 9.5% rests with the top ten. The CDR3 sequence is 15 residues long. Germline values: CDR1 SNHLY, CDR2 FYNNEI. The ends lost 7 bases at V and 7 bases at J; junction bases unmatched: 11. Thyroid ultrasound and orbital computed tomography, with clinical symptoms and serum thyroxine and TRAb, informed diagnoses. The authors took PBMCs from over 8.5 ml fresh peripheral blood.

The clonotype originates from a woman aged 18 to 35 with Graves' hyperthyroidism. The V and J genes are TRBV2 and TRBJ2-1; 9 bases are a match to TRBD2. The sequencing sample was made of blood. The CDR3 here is CASNAGGGAGNEQFF. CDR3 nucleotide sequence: TGTGCCAGCAACGCGGGCGGGGGGGCCGGTAATGAGCAGTTCTTC.